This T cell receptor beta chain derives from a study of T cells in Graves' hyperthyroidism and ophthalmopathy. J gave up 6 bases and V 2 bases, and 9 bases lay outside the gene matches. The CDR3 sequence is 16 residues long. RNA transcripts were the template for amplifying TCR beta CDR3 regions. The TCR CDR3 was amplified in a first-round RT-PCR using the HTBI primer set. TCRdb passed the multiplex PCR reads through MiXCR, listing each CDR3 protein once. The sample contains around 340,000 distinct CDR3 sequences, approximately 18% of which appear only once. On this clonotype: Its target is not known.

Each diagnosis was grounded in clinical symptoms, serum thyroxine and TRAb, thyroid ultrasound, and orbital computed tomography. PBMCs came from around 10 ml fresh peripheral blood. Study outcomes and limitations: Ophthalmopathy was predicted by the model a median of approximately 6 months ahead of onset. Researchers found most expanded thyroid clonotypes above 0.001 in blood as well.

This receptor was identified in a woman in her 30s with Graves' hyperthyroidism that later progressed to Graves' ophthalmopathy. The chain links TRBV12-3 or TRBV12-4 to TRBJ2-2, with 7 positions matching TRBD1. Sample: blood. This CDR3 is CASSLLTGSIAGELFF. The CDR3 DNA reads TGTGCCAGCAGTTTACTGACAGGGTCGATCGCCGGGGAGCTGTTTTTT.